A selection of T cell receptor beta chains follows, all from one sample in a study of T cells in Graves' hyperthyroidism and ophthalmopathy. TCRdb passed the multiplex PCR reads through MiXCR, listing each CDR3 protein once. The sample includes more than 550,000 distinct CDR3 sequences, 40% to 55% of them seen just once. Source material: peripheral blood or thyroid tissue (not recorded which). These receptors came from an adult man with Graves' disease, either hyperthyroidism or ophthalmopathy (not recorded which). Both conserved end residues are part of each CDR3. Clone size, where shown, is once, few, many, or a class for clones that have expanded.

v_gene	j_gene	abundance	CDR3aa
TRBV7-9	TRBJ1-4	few	CASSARGLGEKLFF
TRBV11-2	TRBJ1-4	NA	CASSLEDGVFEKLFF
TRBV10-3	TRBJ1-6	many	CAISESPSGSPLHF
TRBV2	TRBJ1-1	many	CASSINREAEAFF
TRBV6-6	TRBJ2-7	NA	CASSSYRQGNDEQYF
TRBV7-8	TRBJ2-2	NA	CASSLDRAANTGELFF
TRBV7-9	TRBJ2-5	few	CASSTGLAALGETQYF
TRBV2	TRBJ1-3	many	CASIKDRFLSGNTIYF
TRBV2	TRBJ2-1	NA	CASSAGLGSNNEQFF
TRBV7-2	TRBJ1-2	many	CASSLGHNYGYTF
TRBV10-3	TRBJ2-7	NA	CAISVGISYEQYF
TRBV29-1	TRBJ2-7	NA	CSNAGGYEQYF
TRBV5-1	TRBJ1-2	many	CASSSTGQRGYTF
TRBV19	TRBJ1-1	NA	CASSRVLGGNTEAFF
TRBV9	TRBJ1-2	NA	CASSPRPGTHYGYTF
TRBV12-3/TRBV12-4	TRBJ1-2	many	CASSRTGANYGYTF
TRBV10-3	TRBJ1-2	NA	CAITNEGQGNYGYTF
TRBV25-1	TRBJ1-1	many	CASTPGLSTEAFF
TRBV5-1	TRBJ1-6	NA	CASRGDRGEFISPLHF
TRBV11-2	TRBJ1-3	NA	CASSLTAMEAIYF
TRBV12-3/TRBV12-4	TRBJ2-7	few	CASSSVARSVSYEQYF
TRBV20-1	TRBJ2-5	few	CSATLEQETQYF
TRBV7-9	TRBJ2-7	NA	CASTPSGGYEQYF
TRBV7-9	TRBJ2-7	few	CASSIRASGRSSYEQYF
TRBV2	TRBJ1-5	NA	CAGSTIRDRGNQPQHF
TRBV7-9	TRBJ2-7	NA	CASSLGGTSGALSYEQYF
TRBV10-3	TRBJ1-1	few	CAASERTEPNTEAFF
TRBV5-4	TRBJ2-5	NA	CASSSPGTEEETQYF
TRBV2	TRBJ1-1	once	CASSPSLGTGHTEAFF
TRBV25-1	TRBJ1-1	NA	CASRSLGRGRWNTEAFF
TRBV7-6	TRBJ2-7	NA	CASRVQGAQDF
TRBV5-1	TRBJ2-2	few	CASSAGLAGGELFF